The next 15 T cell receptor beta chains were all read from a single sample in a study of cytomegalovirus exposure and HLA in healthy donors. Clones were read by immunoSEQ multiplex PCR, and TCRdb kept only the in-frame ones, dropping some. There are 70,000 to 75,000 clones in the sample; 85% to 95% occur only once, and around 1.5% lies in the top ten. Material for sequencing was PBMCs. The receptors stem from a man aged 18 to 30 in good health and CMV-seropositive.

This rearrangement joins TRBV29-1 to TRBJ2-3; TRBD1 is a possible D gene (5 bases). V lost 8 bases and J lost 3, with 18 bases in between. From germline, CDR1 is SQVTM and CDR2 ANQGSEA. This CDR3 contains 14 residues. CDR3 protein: CSPHPGQPTDTQYF. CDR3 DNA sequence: TGCAGCCCCCATCCAGGACAACCGACAGATACGCAGTATTTT.

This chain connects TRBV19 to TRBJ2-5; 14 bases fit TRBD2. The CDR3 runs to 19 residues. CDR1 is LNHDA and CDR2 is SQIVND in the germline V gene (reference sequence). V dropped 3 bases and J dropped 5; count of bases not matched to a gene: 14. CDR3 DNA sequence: TGTGCCAGTAGTATCAGGACGACCGGACTAGCGGGAGGTTGGGAGACCCAGTACTTC. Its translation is CASSIRTTGLAGGWETQYF.

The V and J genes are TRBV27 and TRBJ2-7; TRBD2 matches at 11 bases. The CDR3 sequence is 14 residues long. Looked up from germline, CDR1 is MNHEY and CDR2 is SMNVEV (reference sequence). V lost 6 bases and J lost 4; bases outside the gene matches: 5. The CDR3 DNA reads TGTGCCAGCAGCTCTAGCGGGAGGTCGTACGAGCAGTACTTC. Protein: CASSSSGRSYEQYF.

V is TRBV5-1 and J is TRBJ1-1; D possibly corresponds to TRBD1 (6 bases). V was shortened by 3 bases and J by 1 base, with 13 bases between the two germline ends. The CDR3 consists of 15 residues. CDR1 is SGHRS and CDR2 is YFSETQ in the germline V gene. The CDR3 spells CASSSRGQRNTEAFF. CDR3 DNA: TGCGCCAGCAGCTCGAGGGGACAAAGGAACACTGAAGCTTTCTTT.

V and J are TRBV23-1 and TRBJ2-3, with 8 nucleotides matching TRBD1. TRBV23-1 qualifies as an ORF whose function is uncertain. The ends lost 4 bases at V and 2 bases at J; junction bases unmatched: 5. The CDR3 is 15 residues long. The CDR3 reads CASSRGTGNTDTQYF. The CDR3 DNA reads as TGCGCCAGCAGTCGCGGGACAGGTAACACAGATACGCAGTATTTT.

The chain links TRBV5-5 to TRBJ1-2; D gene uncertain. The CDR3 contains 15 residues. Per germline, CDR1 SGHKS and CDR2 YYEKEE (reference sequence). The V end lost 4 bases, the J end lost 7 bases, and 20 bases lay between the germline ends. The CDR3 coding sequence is TGTGCCAGCAGCCCTCAGACATATACCTCGGTTGGCTACACCTTC. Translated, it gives CASSPQTYTSVGYTF.

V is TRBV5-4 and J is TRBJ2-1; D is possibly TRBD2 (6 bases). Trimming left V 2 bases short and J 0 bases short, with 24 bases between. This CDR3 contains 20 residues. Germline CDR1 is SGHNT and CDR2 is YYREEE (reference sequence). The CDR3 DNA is TGTGCCAGCAGCTTTTCCCCCGGAAGCGCAAGGAGGGCCTCCTACAATGAGCAGTTCTTC. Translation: CASSFSPGSARRASYNEQFF.

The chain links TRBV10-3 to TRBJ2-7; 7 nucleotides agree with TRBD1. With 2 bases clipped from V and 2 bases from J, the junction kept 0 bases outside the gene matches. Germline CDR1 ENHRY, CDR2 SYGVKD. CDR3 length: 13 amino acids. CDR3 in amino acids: CAISETGAYEQYF. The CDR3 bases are TGTGCCATCAGTGAGACAGGGGCCTACGAGCAGTACTTC.

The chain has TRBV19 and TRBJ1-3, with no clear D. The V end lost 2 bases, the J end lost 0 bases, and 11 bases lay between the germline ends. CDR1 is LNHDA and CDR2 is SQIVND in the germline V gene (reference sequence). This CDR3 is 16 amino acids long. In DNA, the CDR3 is TGTGCCAGTAGTATATTGGGCATCAACTCTGGAAACACCATATATTTT. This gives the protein CASSILGINSGNTIYF.

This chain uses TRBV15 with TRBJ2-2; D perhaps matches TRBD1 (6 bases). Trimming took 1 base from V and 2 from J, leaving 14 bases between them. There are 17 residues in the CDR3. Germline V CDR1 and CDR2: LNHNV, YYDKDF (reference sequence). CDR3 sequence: CATSRAPGTSNTGELFF. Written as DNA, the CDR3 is TGTGCCACCAGCAGAGCCCCCGGGACATCTAACACCGGGGAGCTGTTTTTT. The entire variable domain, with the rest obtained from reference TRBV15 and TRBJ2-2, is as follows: DAMVIQNPRYQVTQFGKPVTLSCSQTLNHNVMYWYQQKSSQAPKLLFHYYDKDFNNEADTPDNFQSRRPNTSFCFLDIRSPGLGDTAMYLCATSRAPGTSNTGELFFGEGSRLTVL.

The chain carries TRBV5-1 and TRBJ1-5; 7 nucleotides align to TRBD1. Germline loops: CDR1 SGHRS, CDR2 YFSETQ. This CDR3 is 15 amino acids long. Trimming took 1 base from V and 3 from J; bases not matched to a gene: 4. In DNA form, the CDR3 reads TGCGCCAGCAGCTTGTCGGGACAGATCAATCAGCCCCAGCATTTT. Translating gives CASSLSGQINQPQHF. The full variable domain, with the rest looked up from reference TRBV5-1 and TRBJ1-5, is KAGVTQTPRYLIKTRGQQVTLSCSPISGHRSVSWYQQTPGQGLQFLFEYFSETQRNKGNFPGRFSGRQFSNSRSEMNVSTLELGDSALYLCASSLSGQINQPQHFGDGTRLSIL.

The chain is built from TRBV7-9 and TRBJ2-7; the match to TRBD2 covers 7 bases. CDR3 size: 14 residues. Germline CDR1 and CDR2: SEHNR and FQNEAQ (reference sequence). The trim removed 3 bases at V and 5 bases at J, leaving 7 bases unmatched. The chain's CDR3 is CASSFQGGHHEQYF. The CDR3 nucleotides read TGTGCCAGCAGCTTCCAGGGAGGGCACCACGAGCAGTACTTC.

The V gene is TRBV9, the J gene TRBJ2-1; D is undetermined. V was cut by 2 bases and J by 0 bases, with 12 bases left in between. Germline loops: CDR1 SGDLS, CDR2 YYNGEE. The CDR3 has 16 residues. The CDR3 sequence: CASSVFGADSYNEQFF. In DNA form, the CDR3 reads TGTGCCAGCAGCGTTTTCGGTGCGGACTCCTACAATGAGCAGTTCTTC.

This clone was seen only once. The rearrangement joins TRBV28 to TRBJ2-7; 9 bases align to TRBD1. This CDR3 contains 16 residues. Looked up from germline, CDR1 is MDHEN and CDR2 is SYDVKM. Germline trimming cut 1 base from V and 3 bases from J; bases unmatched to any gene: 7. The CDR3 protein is CASSLFGTGTGYEQYF. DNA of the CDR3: TGTGCCAGCAGTTTATTCGGGACAGGGACAGGCTACGAGCAGTACTTC.

In DNA, the CDR3 is TGTGCCAGCAGTTCGGGGACAGCTAATTCACCCCTCCACTTT. Translating it yields CASSSGTANSPLHF. The chain carries TRBV6-5 and TRBJ1-6, with 7 bases fitting TRBD1. Germline CDR1 and CDR2: MNHEY and SVGAGI. The CDR3 runs to 14 residues. Unmatched junction bases numbered 3, after V lost 4 bases and J lost 6 bases.